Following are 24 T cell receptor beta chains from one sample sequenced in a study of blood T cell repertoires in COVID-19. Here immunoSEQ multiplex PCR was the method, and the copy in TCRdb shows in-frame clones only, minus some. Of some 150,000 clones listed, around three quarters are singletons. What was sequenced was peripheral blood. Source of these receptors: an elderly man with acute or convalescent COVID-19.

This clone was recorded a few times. In DNA, the CDR3 is TGTGCCAGCAGTTGGGACAGGTTCATCGGGGAGCTGTTTTTT. Encoded protein: CASSWDRFIGELFF. The V and J genes are TRBV27 and TRBJ2-2; TRBD1 matches 8 bases. The CDR3 has 14 residues. Per germline, CDR1 MNHEY and CDR2 SMNVEV (reference sequence). The V and J ends lost 4 bases and 7 bases, in that order; junction bases with no gene match: 5.

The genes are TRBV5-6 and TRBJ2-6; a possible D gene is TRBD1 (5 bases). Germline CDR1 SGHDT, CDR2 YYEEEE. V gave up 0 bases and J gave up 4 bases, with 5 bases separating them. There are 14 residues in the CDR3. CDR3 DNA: TGTGCCAGCAGCTTGGACAGGGGGGCCAACGTCCTGACTTTC. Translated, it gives CASSLDRGANVLTF.

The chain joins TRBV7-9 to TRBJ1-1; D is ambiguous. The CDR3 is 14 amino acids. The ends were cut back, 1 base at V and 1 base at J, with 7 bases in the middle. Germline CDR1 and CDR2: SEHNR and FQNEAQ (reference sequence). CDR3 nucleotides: TGTGCCAGCAGCTTAGGCAAACAGAACACTGAAGCTTTCTTT. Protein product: CASSLGKQNTEAFF.

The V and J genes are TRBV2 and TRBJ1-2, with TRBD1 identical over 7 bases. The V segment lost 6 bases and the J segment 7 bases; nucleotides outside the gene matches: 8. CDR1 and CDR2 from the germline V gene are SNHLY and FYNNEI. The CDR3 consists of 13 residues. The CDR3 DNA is TGTGCCAGCAGACCGGACAGGCCCGGTGGCTACACCTTC. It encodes CASRPDRPGGYTF.

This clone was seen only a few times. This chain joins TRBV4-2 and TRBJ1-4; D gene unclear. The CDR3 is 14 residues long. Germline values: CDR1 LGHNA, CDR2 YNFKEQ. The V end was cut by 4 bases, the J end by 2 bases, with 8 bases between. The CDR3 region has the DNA TGTGCCAGCAGCCCCGGGGTGACTAATGAAAAACTGTTTTTT. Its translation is CASSPGVTNEKLFF.

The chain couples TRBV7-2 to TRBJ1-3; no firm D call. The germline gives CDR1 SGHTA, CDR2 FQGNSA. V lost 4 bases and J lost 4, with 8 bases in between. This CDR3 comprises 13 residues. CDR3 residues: CASSSLQGNTIYF. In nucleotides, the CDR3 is TGTGCCAGCAGCTCATTACAGGGAAACACCATATATTTT.

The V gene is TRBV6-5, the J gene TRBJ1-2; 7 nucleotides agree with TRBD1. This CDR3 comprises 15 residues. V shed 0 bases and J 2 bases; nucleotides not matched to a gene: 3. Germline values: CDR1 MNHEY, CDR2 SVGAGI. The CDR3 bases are TGTGCCAGCAGTTACTCCGGGACAGAAAACTATGGCTACACCTTC. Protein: CASSYSGTENYGYTF.

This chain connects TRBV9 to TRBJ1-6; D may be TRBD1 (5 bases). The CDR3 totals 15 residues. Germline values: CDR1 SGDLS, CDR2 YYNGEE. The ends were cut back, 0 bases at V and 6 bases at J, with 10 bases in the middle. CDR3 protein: CASSVAQGANSPLHF. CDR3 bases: TGTGCCAGCAGCGTAGCTCAGGGTGCTAATTCACCCCTCCACTTT. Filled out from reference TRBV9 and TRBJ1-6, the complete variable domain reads DSGVTQTPKHLITATGQRVTLRCSPRSGDLSVYWYQQSLDQGLQFLIQYYNGEERAKGNILERFSAQQFPDLHSELNLSSLELGDSALYFCASSVAQGANSPLHFGNGTRLTVT.

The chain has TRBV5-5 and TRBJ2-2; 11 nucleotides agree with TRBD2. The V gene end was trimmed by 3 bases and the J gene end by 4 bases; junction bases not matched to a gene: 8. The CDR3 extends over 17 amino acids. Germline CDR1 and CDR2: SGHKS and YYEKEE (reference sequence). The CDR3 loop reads CASSSHSGGASTGELFF. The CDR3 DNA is TGTGCCAGCAGCTCACATAGCGGGGGGGCCAGCACCGGGGAGCTGTTTTTT.

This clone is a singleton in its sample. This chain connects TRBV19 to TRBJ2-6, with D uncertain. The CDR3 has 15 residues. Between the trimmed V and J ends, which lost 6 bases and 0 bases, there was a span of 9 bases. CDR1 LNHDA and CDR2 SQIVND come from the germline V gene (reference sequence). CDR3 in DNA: TGTGCCAGTAGGACTCCGGGCTCTGGGGCCAACGTCCTGACTTTC. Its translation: CASRTPGSGANVLTF.

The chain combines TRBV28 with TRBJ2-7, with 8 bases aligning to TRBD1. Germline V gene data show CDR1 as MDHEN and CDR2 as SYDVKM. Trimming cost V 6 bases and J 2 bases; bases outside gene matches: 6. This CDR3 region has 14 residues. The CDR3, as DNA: TGTGCCAGCAGGTTGGACAGGGTTACCTACGAGCAGTACTTC. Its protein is CASRLDRVTYEQYF.

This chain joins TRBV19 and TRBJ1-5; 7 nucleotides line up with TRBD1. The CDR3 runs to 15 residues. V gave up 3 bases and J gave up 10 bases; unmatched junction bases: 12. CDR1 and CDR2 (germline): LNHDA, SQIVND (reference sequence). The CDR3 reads CASSMGRQGPVPQHF. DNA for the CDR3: TGTGCCAGTAGTATGGGGCGACAGGGTCCGGTCCCCCAGCATTTT.

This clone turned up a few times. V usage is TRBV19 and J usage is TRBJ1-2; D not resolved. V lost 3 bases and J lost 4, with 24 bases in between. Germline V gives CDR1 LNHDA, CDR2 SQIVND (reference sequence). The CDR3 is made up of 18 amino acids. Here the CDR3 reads CASSIWAGTEGLSYGYTF. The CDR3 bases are TGTGCCAGTAGTATTTGGGCCGGTACGGAAGGCCTTTCCTATGGCTACACCTTC.

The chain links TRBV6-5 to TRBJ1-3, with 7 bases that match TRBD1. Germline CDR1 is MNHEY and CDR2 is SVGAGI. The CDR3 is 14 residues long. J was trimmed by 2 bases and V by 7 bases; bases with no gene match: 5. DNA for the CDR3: TGTGCCAGCAACCGACAGGGAACTGGAAACACCATATATTTT. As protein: CASNRQGTGNTIYF.

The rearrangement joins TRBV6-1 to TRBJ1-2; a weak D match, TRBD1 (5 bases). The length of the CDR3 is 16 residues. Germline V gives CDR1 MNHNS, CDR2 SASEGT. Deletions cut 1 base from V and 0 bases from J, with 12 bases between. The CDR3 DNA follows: TGTGCCAGCAGTGAAGAGGGTGAAGGGGCTAACTATGGCTACACCTTC. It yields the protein CASSEEGEGANYGYTF.

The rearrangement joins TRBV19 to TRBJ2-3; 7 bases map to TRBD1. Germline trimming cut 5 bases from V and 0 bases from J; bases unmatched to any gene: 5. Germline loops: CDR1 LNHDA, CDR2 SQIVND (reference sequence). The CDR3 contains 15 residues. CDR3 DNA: TGTGCCAGTAGTCTACAGGGGAGTAGCACAGATACGCAGTATTTT. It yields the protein CASSLQGSSTDTQYF.

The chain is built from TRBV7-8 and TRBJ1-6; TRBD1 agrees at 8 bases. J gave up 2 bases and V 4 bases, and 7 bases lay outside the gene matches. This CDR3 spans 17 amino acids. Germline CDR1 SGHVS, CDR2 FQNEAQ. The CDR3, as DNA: TGTGCCAGCAGCTCTACAGGACAGGGCCCCTATAATTCACCCCTCCACTTT. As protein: CASSSTGQGPYNSPLHF.

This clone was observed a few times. The CDR3 DNA is TGTGCCAGCAGCAACCGGGTCAGTTCCTACAATGAGCAGTTCTTC. Translation: CASSNRVSSYNEQFF. V usage is TRBV7-2 and J usage is TRBJ2-1; D gene unclear. The CDR3 consists of 15 residues. The germline V gene encodes CDR1 SGHTA and CDR2 FQGNSA. V lost 5 bases and J lost 1, with 12 bases in between.

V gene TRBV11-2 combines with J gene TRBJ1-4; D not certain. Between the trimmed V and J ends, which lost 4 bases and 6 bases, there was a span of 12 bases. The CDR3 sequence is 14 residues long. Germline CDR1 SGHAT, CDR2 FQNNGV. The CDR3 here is CASSSQVFDEKLFF. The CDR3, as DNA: TGTGCCAGCAGCTCTCAGGTCTTCGATGAAAAACTGTTTTTT.

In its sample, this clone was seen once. CDR3 protein: CASSLDTGPVYEQYF. DNA for the CDR3: TGCGCCAGCAGCTTGGATACAGGGCCAGTCTACGAGCAGTACTTC. V usage is TRBV5-1 and J usage is TRBJ2-7, with D perhaps matching TRBD1 (6 bases). There are 15 residues in the CDR3. The ends were cut back, 0 bases at V and 3 bases at J, with 13 bases in the middle. Per germline, CDR1 SGHRS and CDR2 YFSETQ.

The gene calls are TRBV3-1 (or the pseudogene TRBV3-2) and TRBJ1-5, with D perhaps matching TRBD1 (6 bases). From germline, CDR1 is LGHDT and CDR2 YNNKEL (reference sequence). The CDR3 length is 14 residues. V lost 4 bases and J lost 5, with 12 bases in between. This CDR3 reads CASSRDTTDQPQHF. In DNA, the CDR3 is TGTGCCAGCAGCCGGGACACGACCGATCAGCCCCAGCATTTT.

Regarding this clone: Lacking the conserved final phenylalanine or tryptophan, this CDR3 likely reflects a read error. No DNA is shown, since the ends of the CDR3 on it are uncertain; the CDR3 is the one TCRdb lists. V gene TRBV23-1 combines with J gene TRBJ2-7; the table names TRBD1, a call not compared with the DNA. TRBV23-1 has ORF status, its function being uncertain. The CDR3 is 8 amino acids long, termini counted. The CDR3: CASSRDKL.

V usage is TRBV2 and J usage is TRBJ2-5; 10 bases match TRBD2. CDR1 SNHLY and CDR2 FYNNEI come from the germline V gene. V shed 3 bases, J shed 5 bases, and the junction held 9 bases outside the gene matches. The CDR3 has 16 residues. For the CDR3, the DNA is TGTGCCAGCAGTGATACCAGCGGGGGGGCCCGGGAGACCCAGTACTTC. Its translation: CASSDTSGGARETQYF. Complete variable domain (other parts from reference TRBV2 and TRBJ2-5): EPEVTQTPSHQVTQMGQEVILRCVPISNHLYFYWYRQILGQKVEFLVSFYNNEISEKSEIFDDQFSVERPDGSNFTLKIRSTKLEDSAMYFCASSDTSGGARETQYFGPGTRLLVL.

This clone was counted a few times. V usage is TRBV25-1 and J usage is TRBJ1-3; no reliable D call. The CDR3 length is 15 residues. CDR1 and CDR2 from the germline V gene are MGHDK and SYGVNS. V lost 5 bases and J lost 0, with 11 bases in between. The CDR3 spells CASSHGLPSGNTIYF. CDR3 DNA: TGTGCCAGCAGTCACGGACTGCCCTCTGGAAACACCATATATTTT.